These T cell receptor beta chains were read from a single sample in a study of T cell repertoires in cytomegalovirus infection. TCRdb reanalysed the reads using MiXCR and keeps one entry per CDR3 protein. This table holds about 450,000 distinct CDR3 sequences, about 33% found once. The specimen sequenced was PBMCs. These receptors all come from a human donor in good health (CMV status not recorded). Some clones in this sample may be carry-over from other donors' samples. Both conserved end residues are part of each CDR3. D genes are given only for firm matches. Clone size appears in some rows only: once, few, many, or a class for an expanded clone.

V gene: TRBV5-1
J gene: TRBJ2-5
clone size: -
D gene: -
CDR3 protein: CASSLVPRGQETQYF
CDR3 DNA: TGCGCCAGCAGCTTGGTACCGCGGGGCCAAGAGACCCAGTACTTC

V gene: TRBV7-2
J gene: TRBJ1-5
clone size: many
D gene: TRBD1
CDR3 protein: CASSSTGVSEPQHF
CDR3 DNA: TGTGCCAGCAGCTCAACAGGGGTGTCGGAACCCCAGCATTTT

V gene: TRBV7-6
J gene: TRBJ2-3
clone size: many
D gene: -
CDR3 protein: CASSRRAGTDTQYF
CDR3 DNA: TGTGCCAGCAGCAGGCGCGCAGGGACCGATACGCAGTATTTT

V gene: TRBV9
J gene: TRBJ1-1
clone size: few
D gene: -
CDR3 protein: CASSVGSTLNTEAFF
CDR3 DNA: TGTGCCAGCAGCGTAGGCAGTACCTTGAACACTGAAGCTTTCTTT

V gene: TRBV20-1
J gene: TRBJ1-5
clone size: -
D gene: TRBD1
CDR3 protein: CSARDQRGQNNQPQHF
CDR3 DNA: TGCAGTGCTAGAGATCAAAGGGGGCAAAACAATCAGCCCCAGCATTTT

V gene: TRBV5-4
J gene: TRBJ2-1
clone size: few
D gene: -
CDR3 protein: CASSAPARGGDEQFF
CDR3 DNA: TGTGCCAGCAGCGCCCCCGCCCGGGGTGGGGATGAGCAGTTCTTC

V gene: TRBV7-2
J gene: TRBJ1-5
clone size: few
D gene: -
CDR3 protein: CASSGWSNQPQHF
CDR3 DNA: TGTGCCAGCAGCGGGTGGAGCAATCAGCCCCAGCATTTT

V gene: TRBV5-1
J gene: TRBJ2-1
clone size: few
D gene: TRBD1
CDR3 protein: CASSFTGQGDEQFF
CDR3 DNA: TGCGCCAGCAGCTTTACGGGACAGGGCGATGAGCAGTTCTTC

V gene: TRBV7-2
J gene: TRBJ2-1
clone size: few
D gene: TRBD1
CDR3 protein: CASSPRDRFNGSMVQFF
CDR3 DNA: TGTGCCAGCAGCCCTAGGGACAGGTTCAACGGCTCAATGGTGCAGTTCTTC

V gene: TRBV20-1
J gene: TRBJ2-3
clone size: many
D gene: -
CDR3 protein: CSAEHGQSTDTQYF
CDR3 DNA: TGCAGTGCCGAACACGGACAGAGCACAGATACGCAGTATTTT

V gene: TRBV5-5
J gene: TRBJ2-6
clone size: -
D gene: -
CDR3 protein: CASSSGVAGANVLTF
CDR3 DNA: TGTGCCAGCAGCTCCGGAGTAGCTGGGGCCAACGTCCTGACTTTC

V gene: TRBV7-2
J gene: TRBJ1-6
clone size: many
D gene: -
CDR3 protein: CASSLTGLRSSYNSPLHF
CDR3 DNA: TGTGCCAGCAGTTTAACGGGACTCCGGAGCTCCTATAATTCACCCCTCCACTTT

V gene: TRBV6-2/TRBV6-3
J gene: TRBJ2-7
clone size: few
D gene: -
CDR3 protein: CASSYGGQTYEQYF
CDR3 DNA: TGTGCCAGCAGTTACGGGGGGCAAACCTACGAGCAGTACTTC

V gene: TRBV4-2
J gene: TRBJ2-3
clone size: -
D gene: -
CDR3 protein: CASSQDPANTQYF
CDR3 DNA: TGTGCCAGCAGCCAAGATCCGGCAAATACGCAGTATTTT

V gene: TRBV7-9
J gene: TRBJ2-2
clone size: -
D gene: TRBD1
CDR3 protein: CASSSAGTQGAGELFF
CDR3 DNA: TGTGCCAGCAGCTCCGCTGGGACGCAGGGGGCCGGGGAGCTGTTTTTT

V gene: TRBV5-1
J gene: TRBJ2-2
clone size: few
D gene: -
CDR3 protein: CASSFLQGLPNTGELFF
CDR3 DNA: TGCGCCAGCAGCTTTTTACAAGGGCTTCCGAACACCGGGGAGCTGTTTTTT

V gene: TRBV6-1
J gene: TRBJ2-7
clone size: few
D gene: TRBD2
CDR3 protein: CASSPLGTSENYEQYF
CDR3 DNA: TGTGCCAGCAGTCCCTTAGGGACTAGCGAGAACTACGAGCAGTACTTC

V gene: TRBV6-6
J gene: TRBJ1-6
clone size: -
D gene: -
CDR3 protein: CASSPFSGLDSPLHF
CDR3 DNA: TGTGCCAGCAGCCCCTTTTCGGGGCTGGACTCACCCCTCCACTTT

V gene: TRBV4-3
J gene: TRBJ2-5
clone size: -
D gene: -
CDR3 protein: CASSQDAREETQYF
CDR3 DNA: TGCGCCAGCAGCCAAGATGCCCGGGAGGAGACCCAGTACTTC

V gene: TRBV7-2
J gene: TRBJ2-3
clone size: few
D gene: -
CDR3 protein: CASSLRRAASLRYF
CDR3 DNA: TGTGCCAGCAGCCTAAGGAGGGCCGCTTCGCTTCGGTATTTT

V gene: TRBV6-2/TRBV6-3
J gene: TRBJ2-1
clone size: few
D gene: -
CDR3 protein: CASTQHTTDNEQFF
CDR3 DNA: TGTGCCAGCACCCAACACACGACAGACAATGAGCAGTTCTTC

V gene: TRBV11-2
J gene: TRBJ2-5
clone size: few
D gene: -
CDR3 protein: CASSYFETQYF
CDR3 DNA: TGTGCCAGCAGCTATTTCGAGACCCAGTACTTC

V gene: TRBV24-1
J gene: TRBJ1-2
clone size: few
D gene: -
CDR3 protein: CATRLRGRGYGYTF
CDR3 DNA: TGTGCCACCCGGTTACGGGGCCGAGGGTATGGCTACACCTTC

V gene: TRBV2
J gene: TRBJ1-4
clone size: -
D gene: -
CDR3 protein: CASSAGTPGPWEKLFF
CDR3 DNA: TGTGCCAGCAGTGCGGGGACACCGGGTCCGTGGGAAAAACTGTTTTTT

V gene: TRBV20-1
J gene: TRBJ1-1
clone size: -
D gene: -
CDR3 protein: CSASFRATEAFF
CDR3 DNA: TGCAGTGCTAGTTTCCGGGCCACTGAAGCTTTCTTT

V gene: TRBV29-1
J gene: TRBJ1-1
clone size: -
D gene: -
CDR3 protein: CSVVLGLNTEAFF
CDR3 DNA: TGCAGCGTTGTTCTGGGATTGAACACTGAAGCTTTCTTT

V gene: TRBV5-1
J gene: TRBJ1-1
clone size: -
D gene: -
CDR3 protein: CSSSSRTNTEAFF
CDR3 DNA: TGCTCCAGCAGCTCAAGAACGAACACTGAAGCTTTCTTT

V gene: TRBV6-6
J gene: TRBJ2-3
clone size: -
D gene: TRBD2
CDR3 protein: CASSYSASGATDTQYF
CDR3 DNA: TGTGCCAGCAGTTACTCGGCTAGCGGGGCCACAGATACGCAGTATTTT

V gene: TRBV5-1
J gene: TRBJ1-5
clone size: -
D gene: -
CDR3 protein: CASSLEAGLEQPPHF
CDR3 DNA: TGCGCCAGCAGCTTGGAGGCGGGGTTGGAGCAGCCCCCGCATTTT

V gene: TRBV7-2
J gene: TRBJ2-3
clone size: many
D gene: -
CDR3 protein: CASSFAGDGADTQYF
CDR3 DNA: TGTGCCAGCAGCTTTGCCGGGGACGGCGCAGATACGCAGTATTTT

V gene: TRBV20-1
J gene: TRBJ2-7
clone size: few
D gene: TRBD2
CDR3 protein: CSARDSGTSGRTYEQYF
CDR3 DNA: TGCAGTGCTAGAGATTCCGGGACTAGCGGGCGAACCTACGAGCAGTACTTC

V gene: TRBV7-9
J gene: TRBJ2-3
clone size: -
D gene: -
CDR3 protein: CASCVQATDTQYF
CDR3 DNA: TGTGCCAGCTGTGTACAGGCCACAGATACGCAGTATTTT

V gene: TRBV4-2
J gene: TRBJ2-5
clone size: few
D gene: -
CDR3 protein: CASSQDLGVLSQETQYF
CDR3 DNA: TGTGCCAGCAGCCAAGATCTAGGGGTTCTTAGCCAAGAGACCCAGTACTTC

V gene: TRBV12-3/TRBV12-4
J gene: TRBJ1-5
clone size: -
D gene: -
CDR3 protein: CASSTLDRPNGQPQHF
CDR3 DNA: TGTGCCAGCAGTACCCTCGACAGGCCCAACGGACAGCCCCAGCATTTT

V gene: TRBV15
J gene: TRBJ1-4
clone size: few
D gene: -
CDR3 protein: CATSRDSKTNEKLFF
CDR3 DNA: TGTGCCACCAGCAGAGATAGCAAGACTAATGAAAAACTGTTTTTT

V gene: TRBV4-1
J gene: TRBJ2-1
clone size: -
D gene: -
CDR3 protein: CASSQLNEQFF
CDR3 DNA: TGCGCCAGCAGCCAGTTGAATGAGCAGTTCTTC

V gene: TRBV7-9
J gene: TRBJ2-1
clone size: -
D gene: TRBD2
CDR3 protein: CASSSAHRSGGDHEQFF
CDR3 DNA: TGTGCCAGCAGCTCTGCCCACCGGAGCGGGGGGGATCATGAGCAGTTCTTC

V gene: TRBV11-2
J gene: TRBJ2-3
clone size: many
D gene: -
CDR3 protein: CASSLGPGLTDTQYF
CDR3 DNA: TGTGCCAGCAGCTTAGGGCCAGGGCTCACAGATACGCAGTATTTT

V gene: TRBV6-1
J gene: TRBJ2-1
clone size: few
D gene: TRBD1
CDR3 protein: CASSRQTGDFIYNEQFF
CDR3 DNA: TGTGCCAGCAGTCGGCAGACAGGGGATTTCATCTACAATGAGCAGTTCTTC

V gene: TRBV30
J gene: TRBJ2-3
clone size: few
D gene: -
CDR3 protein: CAWSVTGPSTDTQYF
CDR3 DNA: TGTGCCTGGAGTGTAACGGGGCCGAGCACAGATACGCAGTATTTT

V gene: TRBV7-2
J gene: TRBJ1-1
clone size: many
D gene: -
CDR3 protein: CASSTKSGKNTEAFF
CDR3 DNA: TGTGCCAGCAGCACTAAATCAGGAAAGAACACTGAAGCTTTCTTT

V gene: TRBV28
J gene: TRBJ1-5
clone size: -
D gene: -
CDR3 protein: CASVSLQNNQPQHF
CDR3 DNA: TGTGCCAGCGTGTCCCTGCAGAACAATCAGCCCCAGCATTTT